This T cell receptor (beta chain) is from a study of T cells after yellow fever vaccination. For the study at large: With SMART-Seq v4 Ultra Low Input, the fractions containing low cell numbers were prepared. Study-level results: CD4 and CD8 compartments shared a small share of clonotypes, likely from convergent recombination. Boosting was followed by the reappearance of most primary-vaccination clones (just under 97% CD4, 88% CD8).

This clonotype was counted ten times or more. What it binds is not known. Looked up from germline, CDR1 is SGHTA and CDR2 is FQGNSA. This CDR3 is 13 amino acids long. The V gene lost 3 bases and the J gene lost 1 base, with 7 bases spanning the gap. Template switching by 5'RACE produced TCR cDNA, adding a universal primer site and UMIs. TCRdb reprocessed the 5' RACE reads via MiXCR and lists one record per CDR3 protein. This table has some 340,000 distinct CDR3 sequences, roughly 10% appearing once. J is TRBJ2-7 and V is TRBV7-2; no clear D. Sequencing used CD4+ T cells sorted from PBMCs, obtained 45 days after the yellow fever booster vaccination. This TCR came from a man in his late teens or twenties who received the YFV17D yellow fever vaccine. The CDR3 protein is CASSFADSYEQYF. As DNA, the CDR3 is TGTGCCAGCAGCTTTGCGGATTCCTACGAGCAGTACTTC.